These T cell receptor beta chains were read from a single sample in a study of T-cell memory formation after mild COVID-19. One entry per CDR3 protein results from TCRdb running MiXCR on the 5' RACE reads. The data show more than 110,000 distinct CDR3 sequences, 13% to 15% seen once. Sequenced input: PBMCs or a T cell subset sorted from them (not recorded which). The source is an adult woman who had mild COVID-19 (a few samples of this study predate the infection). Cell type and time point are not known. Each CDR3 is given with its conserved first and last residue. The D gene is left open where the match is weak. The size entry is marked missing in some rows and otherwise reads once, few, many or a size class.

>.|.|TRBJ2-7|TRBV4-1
CASSQVTGSYEQYF
TGCGCCAGCAGCCAAGTCACTGGTTCCTACGAGCAGTACTTC
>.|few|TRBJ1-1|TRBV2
CASSGDRFGDTEAFF
TGTGCCAGCAGTGGCGACAGGTTTGGTGACACTGAAGCTTTCTTT
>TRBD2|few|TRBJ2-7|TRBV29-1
CSVGTSGSYEQYF
TGCAGCGTTGGGACTAGCGGCTCCTACGAGCAGTACTTC
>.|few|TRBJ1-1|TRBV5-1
CASSLEPGLNTEAFF
TGCGCCAGCAGCTTGGAACCCGGGTTAAACACTGAAGCTTTCTTT
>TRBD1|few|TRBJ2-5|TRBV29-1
CSVLPGQGEETQYF
TGCAGCGTCCTTCCGGGACAGGGGGAAGAGACCCAGTACTTC
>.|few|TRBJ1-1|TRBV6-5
CASSYSSGLNTEAFF
TGTGCCAGCAGTTACTCCTCGGGTCTGAACACTGAAGCTTTCTTT
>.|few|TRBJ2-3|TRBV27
CASSLVYTDTQYF
TGTGCCAGCAGTTTAGTCTACACAGATACGCAGTATTTT
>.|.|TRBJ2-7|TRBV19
CASTTSGPGEQYF
TGTGCCAGTACCACTTCAGGCCCCGGCGAGCAGTACTTC
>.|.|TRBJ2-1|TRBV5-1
CASSTPLSTGPLGDEQFF
TGCGCCAGCAGCACCCCCCTCTCGACAGGACCTCTGGGTGATGAGCAGTTCTTC
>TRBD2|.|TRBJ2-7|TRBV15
CATSSGGLYYEQYF
TGTGCCACCAGCTCGGGGGGTCTCTACTACGAGCAGTACTTC
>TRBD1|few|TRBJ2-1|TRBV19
CASSIGTGGSGEQFF
TGTGCCAGTAGTATAGGGACAGGGGGGTCAGGTGAGCAGTTCTTC
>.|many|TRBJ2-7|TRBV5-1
CASSGGQSGYEQYF
TGCGCCAGCAGCGGAGGACAGTCAGGCTACGAGCAGTACTTC
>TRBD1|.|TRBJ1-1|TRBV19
CASSDRGYTEAFF
TGTGCCAGTAGTGACAGGGGGTACACTGAAGCTTTCTTT
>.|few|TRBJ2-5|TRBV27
CASSFLDQETQYF
TGTGCCAGCAGTTTTCTCGACCAAGAGACCCAGTACTTC
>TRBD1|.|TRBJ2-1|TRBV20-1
CSASARGGTGNEQFF
TGCAGTGCCAGCGCGAGAGGGGGCACGGGTAATGAGCAGTTCTTC
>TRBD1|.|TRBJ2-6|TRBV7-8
CASSPYHGTGGPGANVLTF
TGTGCCAGCAGCCCCTACCATGGGACAGGGGGGCCTGGGGCCAACGTCCTGACTTTC
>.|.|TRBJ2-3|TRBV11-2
CASKLMGTDTQYF
TGTGCCAGCAAGCTGATGGGCACAGATACGCAGTATTTT
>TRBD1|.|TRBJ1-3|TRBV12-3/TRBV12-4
CASSRTGGMGNTIYF
TGTGCCAGCAGCAGGACAGGGGGAATGGGAAACACCATATATTTT
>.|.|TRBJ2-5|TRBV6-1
CASSERIWQTQYF
TGTGCCAGCAGTGAAAGGATCTGGCAGACCCAGTACTTC
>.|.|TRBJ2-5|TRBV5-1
CASSLETEPRGETQYF
TGCGCCAGCAGCTTGGAGACAGAGCCGCGCGGAGAGACCCAGTACTTC
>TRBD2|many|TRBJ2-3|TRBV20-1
CSARTEAGVWDTQYF
TGCAGTGCTAGAACCGAAGCGGGAGTTTGGGATACGCAGTATTTT
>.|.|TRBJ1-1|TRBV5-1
CASSLGLHSEGPSTEAFF
TGCGCCAGCAGCTTGGGATTGCACAGCGAGGGCCCGAGTACTGAAGCTTTCTTT
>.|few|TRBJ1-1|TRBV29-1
CSVVGWSRPGPDTEAFF
TGCAGCGTTGTAGGCTGGTCCCGTCCGGGGCCGGACACTGAAGCTTTCTTT
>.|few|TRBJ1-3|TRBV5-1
CASSPRAEGSVGNTIYF
TGCGCCAGCAGCCCTCGGGCGGAGGGGTCGGTTGGAAACACCATATATTTT
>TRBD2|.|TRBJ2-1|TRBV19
CASVASGYNEQFF
TGTGCCAGTGTGGCTAGCGGGTACAATGAGCAGTTCTTC
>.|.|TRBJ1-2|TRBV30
CAWAPGQHYGYTF
TGTGCCTGGGCCCCGGGGCAGCACTATGGCTACACCTTC
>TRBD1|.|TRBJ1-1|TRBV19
CASKTGPHEAFF
TGTGCCAGTAAGACAGGGCCGCATGAAGCTTTCTTT
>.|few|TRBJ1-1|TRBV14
CASSQDDTWQGWDAFF
TGTGCCAGCAGCCAAGATGATACGTGGCAGGGTTGGGATGCTTTCTTT
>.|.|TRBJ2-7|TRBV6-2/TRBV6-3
CASNPFFWFRYEQYF
TGTGCCAGCAATCCTTTCTTTTGGTTTAGGTACGAGCAGTACTTC
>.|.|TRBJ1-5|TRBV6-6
CASSTEVNQPQHF
TGTGCCAGCAGCACAGAGGTCAATCAGCCCCAGCATTTT
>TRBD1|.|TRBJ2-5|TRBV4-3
CASSQDTETGGQETQYF
TGCGCCAGCAGCCAAGATACGGAGACAGGGGGGCAAGAGACCCAGTACTTC